This entry is about one T cell receptor (beta chain). The antigen remains unidentified. The sample is drawn from a study of glioma-infiltrating T cells after dendritic cell vaccination. Findings and caveats of the study: Only a small number of patients had complete blood and tumor samples.

The V segment lost 9 bases and the J segment 0 bases; nucleotides outside the gene matches: 13. The CDR3 contains 18 residues. The germline V gene has CDR1 LNHDA and CDR2 SQIVND (reference sequence). The PCR used 60 V beta and 13 J beta primers. Measured with immunoSEQ multiplex PCR; TCRdb has only the in-frame clones, and not every one. The table lists 85,000 to 110,000 clones, 81% of them singletons, with 12% in the top ten. The chain uses TRBV19 and TRBJ1-4; 10 positions match TRBD1. This clonotype was obtained from a human donor with glioblastoma. This specimen consisted of blood, obtained before dendritic cell vaccination. CDR3 coding DNA: TGTGCCAGCTCTCCCCGCCGGACAGGGGGATCAACTAATGAAAAACTGTTTTTT. Protein sequence: CASSPRRTGGSTNEKLFF.